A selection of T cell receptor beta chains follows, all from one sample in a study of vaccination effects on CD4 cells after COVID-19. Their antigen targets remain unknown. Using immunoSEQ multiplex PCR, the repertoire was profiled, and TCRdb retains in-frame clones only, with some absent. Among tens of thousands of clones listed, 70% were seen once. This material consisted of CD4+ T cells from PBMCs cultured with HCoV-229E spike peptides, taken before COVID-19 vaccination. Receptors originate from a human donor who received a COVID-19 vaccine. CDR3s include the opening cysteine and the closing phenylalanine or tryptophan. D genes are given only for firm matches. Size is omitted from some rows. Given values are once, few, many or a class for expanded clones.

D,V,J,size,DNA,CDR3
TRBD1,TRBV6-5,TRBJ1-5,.,TGTGCCAGCAGTCGGACAGGGTTTAGCAATCAGCCCCAGCATTTT,CASSRTGFSNQPQHF
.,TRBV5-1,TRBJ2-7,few,TGCGCCAGCAGCTTGGTTGGATCCTCCTACGAGCAGTACTTC,CASSLVGSSYEQYF
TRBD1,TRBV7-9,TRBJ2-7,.,TGTGCCAGCAGCCAAGTTTCAGGGGGCCCGTTCCACGAGCAGTACTTC,CASSQVSGGPFHEQYF
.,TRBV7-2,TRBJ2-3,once,TGTGCCAGCAGCCTTTTTGGGGGCGGGGCAGATACGCAGTATTTT,CASSLFGGGADTQYF
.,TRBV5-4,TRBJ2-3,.,TGTGCCAGCAGCCCGCCCAGCACAGATACGCAGTATTTT,CASSPPSTDTQYF
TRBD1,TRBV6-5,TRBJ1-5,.,TGTGCCAGCAGAGGGACAGGGGACCAGCCCCAGCATTTT,CASRGTGDQPQHF
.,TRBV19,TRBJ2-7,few,TGTGCCAACGCCGGGACTCTGTACGAGCAGTACTTC,CANAGTLYEQYF
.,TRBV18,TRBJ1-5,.,TGTGCCAGCTCAAAGCCGGGACCCGGCCCGGCCCAGCATTTT,CASSKPGPGPAQHF
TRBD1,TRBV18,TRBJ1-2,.,TGTGCCAGCTCACCCCCTGCGTTTGTCGGGACAGGGCTTGGCTACACCTTC,CASSPPAFVGTGLGYTF
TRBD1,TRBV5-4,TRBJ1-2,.,TGTGCCAGCAGCGCGACAGGGGGCTATGGCTACACCTTC,CASSATGGYGYTF
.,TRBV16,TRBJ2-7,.,TGTGCCAGCAGCCAATCGCTTGGGTACGAGCAGTACTTC,CASSQSLGYEQYF
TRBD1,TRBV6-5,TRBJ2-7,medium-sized,TGTGCCAGCACCGCGGGACAGGGGACCTACGAGCAGTACTTC,CASTAGQGTYEQYF
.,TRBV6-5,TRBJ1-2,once,TGTGCCAGCAGTTATAAGGACAGAAGCTATGGCTACACCTTC,CASSYKDRSYGYTF
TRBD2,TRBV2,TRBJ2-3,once,TGTGCCAGCAGAGAAGCGGGAGCCTGGATCACTTCTAGCACAGATACGCAGTATTTT,CASREAGAWITSSTDTQYF
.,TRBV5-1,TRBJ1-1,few,TGCGCCAGCAGCTTAGACATCTACACTGAAGCTTTCTTT,CASSLDIYTEAFF
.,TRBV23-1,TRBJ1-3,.,TGCGCCAGCAGTCTCGGCACAGGGGGAAACACCATATATTTT,CASSLGTGGNTIYF
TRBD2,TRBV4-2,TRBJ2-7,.,TGTGCCAGCAGCCAAGATGCGGGGGGCGGCTCCTACGAGCAGTACTTC,CASSQDAGGGSYEQYF
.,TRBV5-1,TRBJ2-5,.,TGCGCCAGCAGCTTGGGGGCAGGCCAAGAGACCCAGTACTTC,CASSLGAGQETQYF
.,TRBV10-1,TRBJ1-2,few,TGCGCCAGCAGTGAGGGACAGTTATATGGCTACACCTTC,CASSEGQLYGYTF
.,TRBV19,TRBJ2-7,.,TGTGCCAGTAGTATAGAGGGCAGGGGGGTGGACGAGCAGTACTTC,CASSIEGRGVDEQYF
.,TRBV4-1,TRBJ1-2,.,TGCGCCAGCAGCCAGGCGCTGGGCTTGGGCTATGGCTACACCTTC,CASSQALGLGYGYTF
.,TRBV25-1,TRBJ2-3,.,TGTGCCAGCAGTGTCGAGGGTCCGGCAGATACGCAGTATTTT,CASSVEGPADTQYF
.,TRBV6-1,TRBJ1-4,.,TGTGCCAGCAGTGAATTAGGAAGGGGACTGTTTTTT,CASSELGRGLFF
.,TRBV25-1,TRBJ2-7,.,TGTGCCAGCAGTGAAATTAGGGGAGACGAGCAGTACTTC,CASSEIRGDEQYF
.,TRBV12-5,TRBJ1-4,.,TGTGCTAGTGGTTCCCCAACAGGGACAACTAATGAAAAACTGTTTTTT,CASGSPTGTTNEKLFF
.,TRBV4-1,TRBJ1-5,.,TGCGCCAGCAGCCAATCCAGGGTGTATGGGAGCAATCAGCCCCAGCATTTT,CASSQSRVYGSNQPQHF
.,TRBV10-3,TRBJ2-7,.,TGTGCCATCAGCCCCTGGGCTAGCGAGAACTACGAGCAGTACTTC,CAISPWASENYEQYF
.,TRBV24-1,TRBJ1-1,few,TGTGCCACCAGTGATGAACACGCGCCATTTGAAGCTTTCTTT,CATSDEHAPFEAFF
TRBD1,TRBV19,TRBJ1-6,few,TGTGCCAGCACGAGACAGGGTCTACTTAATTCACCCCTCCACTTT,CASTRQGLLNSPLHF
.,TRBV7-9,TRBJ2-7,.,TGTGCCAGCAGCTCGTCATCGGCCAGGTCCTACGAGCAGTACTTC,CASSSSSARSYEQYF
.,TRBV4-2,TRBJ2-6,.,TGTGCCAGCAGCCAAGCGACCGTCTCTGGGGCCAACGTCCTGACTTTC,CASSQATVSGANVLTF
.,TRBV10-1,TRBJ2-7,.,TGCGCCAGCAGCCCTTCGATCCCAAACGAGCAGTACTTC,CASSPSIPNEQYF